These 8 T cell receptor beta chains came from one sample sequenced in a study of cytomegalovirus exposure and HLA in healthy donors. A multiplex PCR was run with 60 Vbeta primers and 13 Jbeta primers. The protocol was immunoSEQ multiplex PCR, while the TCRdb copy is restricted to in-frame clones and leaves out a portion. The table includes tens of thousands of clones, around 81% detected once. The sequencing input was PBMCs. Receptor source: a male donor in good health and CMV-seronegative.

V is TRBV6-1 and J is TRBJ2-4, with 7 bases matching TRBD1. Germline V gives CDR1 MNHNS, CDR2 SASEGT. This CDR3 spans 13 amino acids. Trimming removed 4 bases from V and 9 bases from J; junction bases left unmatched: 6. CDR3 region: CASSGGNRGIQYF. CDR3 in DNA: TGTGCCAGCAGTGGGGGGAACAGGGGCATTCAGTACTTC.

The chain has TRBV4-2 and TRBJ1-5, with 7 bases matching TRBD1. V lost 4 bases to trimming and J lost 8 bases; unmatched junction nucleotides: 11. CDR1 LGHNA and CDR2 YNFKEQ come from the germline V gene. This CDR3 spans 15 amino acids. CDR3 protein: CASSRRQGDREPQHF. In DNA, the CDR3 is TGTGCCAGCAGCCGAAGACAGGGCGACCGAGAGCCCCAGCATTTT.

This clone was seen only a few times. J is TRBJ1-1 and V is TRBV19; weak D call: TRBD1 (5 bases). Germline assignment: CDR1 LNHDA and CDR2 SQIVND (reference sequence). V shed 0 bases and J shed 4 bases, with 12 bases lying between them. The CDR3 has 15 amino acids. DNA of the CDR3: TGTGCCAGTAGTATAGACCCAGGGATCCTCACTGAAGCTTTCTTT. Protein: CASSIDPGILTEAFF.

The rearrangement joins TRBV2 to TRBJ2-2, with D perhaps matching TRBD1 (8 bases). Germline CDR1 reads SNHLY; CDR2 reads FYNNEI. The CDR3 consists of 17 residues. V was cut by 9 bases and J by 4 bases, with 24 bases left in between. The CDR3 DNA follows: TGTGCCAGTGAGGGGGGGACAGGTCGTTTAGGCACCGGGGAGCTGTTTTTT. Protein: CASEGGTGRLGTGELFF.

The V gene is TRBV28, the J gene TRBJ2-3; TRBD2 aligns across 10 bases. V lost 8 bases and J lost 5; bases outside the gene matches: 7. This CDR3 comprises 14 residues. The germline V gene encodes CDR1 MDHEN and CDR2 SYDVKM. CDR3 amino acids: CASVGLARGDTQYF. The DNA for the CDR3 is TGTGCCAGCGTGGGACTAGCGAGGGGAGATACGCAGTATTTT.

This chain connects TRBV19 to TRBJ2-6; TRBD1 aligns across 9 bases. From germline, CDR1 is LNHDA and CDR2 SQIVND (reference sequence). V lost 5 bases to trimming and J lost 1 base; unmatched junction nucleotides: 3. The CDR3 totals 16 residues. DNA of the CDR3: TGTGCCAGTAGTGTCGGGACAGGGTCTGGGGCCAACGTCCTGACTTTC. This encodes CASSVGTGSGANVLTF. Variable domain in full (rest from reference TRBV19 and TRBJ2-6): DGGITQSPKYLFRKEGQNVTLSCEQNLNHDAMYWYRQDPGQGLRLIYYSQIVNDFQKGDIAEGYSVSREKKESFPLTVTSAQKNPTAFYLCASSVGTGSGANVLTFGAGSRLTVL.

The chain couples TRBV4-3 to TRBJ2-5, with unresolved D. The J call may be faulty, since TRBJ2-7 better matches the DNA end. There are 13 residues in the CDR3. From germline, CDR1 is LGHNA and CDR2 YSLEER. The CDR3 region is CASSQESPTEQYF. For the CDR3, the DNA is TGCGCCAGCAGCCAAGAATCCCCCACCGAGCAGTACTTC.

The chain has TRBV7-2 and TRBJ2-3, with 9 nucleotides matching TRBD2. After removal of 5 bases from V and 4 bases from J, the junction contained 10 bases not matched to a gene. Germline CDR1 and CDR2: SGHTA and FQGNSA. The CDR3 loop spans 16 amino acids. The CDR3 region is CASSASSGGGSDTQYF. For the CDR3, the DNA is TGTGCCAGCAGCGCCAGTAGCGGGGGCGGGTCAGATACGCAGTATTTT.